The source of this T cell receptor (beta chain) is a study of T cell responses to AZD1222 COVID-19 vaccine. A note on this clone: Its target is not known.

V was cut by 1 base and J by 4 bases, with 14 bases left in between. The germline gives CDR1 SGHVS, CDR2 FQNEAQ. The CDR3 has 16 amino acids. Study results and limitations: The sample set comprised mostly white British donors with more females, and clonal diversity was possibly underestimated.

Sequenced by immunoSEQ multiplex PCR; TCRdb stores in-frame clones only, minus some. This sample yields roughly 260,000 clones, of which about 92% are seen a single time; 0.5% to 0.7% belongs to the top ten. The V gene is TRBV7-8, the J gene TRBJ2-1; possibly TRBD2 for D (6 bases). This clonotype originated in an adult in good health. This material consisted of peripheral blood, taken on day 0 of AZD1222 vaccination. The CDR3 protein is CASSLGTTPQYNEQFF. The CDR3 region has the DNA TGTGCCAGCAGCTTAGGGACTACACCACAATACAATGAGCAGTTCTTC.